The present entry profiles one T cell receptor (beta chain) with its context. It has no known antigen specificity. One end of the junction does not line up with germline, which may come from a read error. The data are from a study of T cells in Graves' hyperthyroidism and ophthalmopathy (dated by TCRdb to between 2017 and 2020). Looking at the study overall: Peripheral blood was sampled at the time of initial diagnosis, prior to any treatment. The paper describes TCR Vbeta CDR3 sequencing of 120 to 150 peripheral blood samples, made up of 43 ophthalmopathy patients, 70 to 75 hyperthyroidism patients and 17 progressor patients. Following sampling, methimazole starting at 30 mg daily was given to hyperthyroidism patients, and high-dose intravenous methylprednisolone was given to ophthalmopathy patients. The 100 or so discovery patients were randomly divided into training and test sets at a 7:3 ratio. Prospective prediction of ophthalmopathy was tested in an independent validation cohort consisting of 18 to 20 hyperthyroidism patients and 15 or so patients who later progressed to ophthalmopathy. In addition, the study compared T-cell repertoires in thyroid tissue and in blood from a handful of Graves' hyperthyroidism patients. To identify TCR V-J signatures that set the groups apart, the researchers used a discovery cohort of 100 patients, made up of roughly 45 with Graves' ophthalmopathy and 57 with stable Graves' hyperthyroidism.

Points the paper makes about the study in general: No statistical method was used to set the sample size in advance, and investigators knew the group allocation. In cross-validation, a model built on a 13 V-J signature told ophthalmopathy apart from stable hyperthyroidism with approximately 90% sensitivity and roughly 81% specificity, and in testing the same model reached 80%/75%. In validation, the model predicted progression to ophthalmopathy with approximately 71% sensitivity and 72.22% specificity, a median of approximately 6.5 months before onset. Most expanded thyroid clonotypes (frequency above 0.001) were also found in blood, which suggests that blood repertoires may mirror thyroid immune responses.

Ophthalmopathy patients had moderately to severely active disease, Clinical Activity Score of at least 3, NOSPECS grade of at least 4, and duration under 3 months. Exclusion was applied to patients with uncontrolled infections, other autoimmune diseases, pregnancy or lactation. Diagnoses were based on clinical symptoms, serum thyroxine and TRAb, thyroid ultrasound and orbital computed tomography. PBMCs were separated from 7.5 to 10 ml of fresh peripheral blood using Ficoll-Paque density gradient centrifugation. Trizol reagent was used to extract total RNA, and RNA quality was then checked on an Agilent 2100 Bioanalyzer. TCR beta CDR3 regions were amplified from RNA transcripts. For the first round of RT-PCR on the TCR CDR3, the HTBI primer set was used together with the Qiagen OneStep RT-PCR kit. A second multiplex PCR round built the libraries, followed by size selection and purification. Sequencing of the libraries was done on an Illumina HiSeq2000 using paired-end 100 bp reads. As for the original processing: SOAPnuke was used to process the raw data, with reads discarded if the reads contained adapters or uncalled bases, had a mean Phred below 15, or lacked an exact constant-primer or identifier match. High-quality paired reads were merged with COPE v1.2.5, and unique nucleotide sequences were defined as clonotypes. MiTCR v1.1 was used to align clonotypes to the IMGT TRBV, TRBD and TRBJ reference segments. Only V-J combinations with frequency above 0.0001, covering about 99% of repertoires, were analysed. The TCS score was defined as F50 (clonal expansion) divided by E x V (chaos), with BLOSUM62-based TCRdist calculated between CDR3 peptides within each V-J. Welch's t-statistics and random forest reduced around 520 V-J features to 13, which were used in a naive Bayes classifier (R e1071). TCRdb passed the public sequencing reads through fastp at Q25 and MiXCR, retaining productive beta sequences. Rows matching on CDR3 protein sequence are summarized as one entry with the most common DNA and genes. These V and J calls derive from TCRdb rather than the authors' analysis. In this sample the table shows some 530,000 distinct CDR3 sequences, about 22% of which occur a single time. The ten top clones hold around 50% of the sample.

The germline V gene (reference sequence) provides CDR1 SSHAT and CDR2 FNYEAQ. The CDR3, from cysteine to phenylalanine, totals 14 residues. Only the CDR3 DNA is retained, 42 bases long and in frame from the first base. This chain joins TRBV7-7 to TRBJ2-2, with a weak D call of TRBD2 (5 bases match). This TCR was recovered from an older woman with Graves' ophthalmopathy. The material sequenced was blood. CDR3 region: CAAGERSNTGKLFF. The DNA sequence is TGTGCTGCTGGGGAGCGATCGAACACCGGGAAGCTGTTTTTT.